Below are 3 T cell receptor beta chains sequenced from a single sample in a study of T cells in Graves' hyperthyroidism and ophthalmopathy. There were TCR beta CDR3 regions amplified from RNA transcripts. The TCR CDR3 first-round RT-PCR relied on the HTBI primer set. TCRdb redid the calling of the multiplex PCR reads with MiXCR, one entry per CDR3 protein. The sample gives more than 500,000 distinct CDR3 sequences, about a sixth of which show up once; about 3.8% is in the top ten. Sequencing input: blood. These receptor sequences come from a woman aged 30 to 39 with Graves' hyperthyroidism.

This clonotype was picked up many times. The chain combines TRBV12-3 or TRBV12-4 with TRBJ2-2; D unclear. With 3 bases removed from V and 2 bases from J, the gap between germline ends came to 10 bases. CDR3 length: 15 residues. CDR3 in amino acids: CASSFRPVNTGELFF. CDR3 nucleotides: TGTGCCAGCAGTTTTAGACCAGTTAACACCGGGGAGCTGTTTTTT.

V and J are TRBV19 and TRBJ2-1; unclear D gene. Germline-derived CDR1 and CDR2 are LNHDA and SQIVND (reference sequence). V lost 3 bases to trimming and J lost 8 bases, with 8 bases between them. The CDR3 extends over 12 amino acids. The CDR3 DNA reads as TGTGCCAGTAGTATCACGGCCGATGAGCAGTTCTTC. This translates into CASSITADEQFF.

The chain links TRBV19 to TRBJ2-1; D ambiguous. V gave up 3 bases and J gave up 5 bases, with 14 bases separating them. CDR3 length equals 15 residues. Germline V gene sequence: CDR1 LNHDA, CDR2 SQIVND (reference sequence). The CDR3 DNA sequence: TGTGCCAGTAGTATGCCCAGCGTTAATAACAATGAGCAGTTCTTC. This codes for CASSMPSVNNNEQFF.